The clone carrying this T cell receptor (beta chain) was seen many times. The antigen remains undetermined. The DNA ends 3 residues before the CDR3 does, and the rest of the CDR3 is filled in from the germline J gene. The sample belongs to a study of T cell clonality in common variable immunodeficiency. The CDR3 has 14 amino acids. Trimming took 0 bases from V and 3 from J, leaving 8 bases between them. The germline V gene has CDR1 MNHEY and CDR2 SVGEGT. CVID and control samples used equivalent genomic DNA input. Clones were sequenced by immunoSEQ multiplex PCR, and TCRdb holds only the in-frame ones, with some missing. The sample shows 75,000 to 85,000 clones, none of them appearing just once. Study-level points and caveats: Fewer deletions and N-nucleotide insertions were reportedly seen in common variable immunodeficiency TCR beta sequences. Compared with controls, CVID subjects had fewer shared TCRbeta clones. CVID patient heterogeneity limited repertoire-clinical complication correlations.

This clonotype originated in a person aged 18-70 years in good health. V and J are TRBV6-2 or TRBV6-3 and TRBJ2-5; D unresolved. Sequences were obtained from peripheral blood mononuclear cells. CDR3 DNA, as far as it was read: TGTGCCAGCAGTTACTCGATCCGGGAAGAGACC. It translates to CASSYSIREET. The whole CDR3 is CASSYSIREETQYF.